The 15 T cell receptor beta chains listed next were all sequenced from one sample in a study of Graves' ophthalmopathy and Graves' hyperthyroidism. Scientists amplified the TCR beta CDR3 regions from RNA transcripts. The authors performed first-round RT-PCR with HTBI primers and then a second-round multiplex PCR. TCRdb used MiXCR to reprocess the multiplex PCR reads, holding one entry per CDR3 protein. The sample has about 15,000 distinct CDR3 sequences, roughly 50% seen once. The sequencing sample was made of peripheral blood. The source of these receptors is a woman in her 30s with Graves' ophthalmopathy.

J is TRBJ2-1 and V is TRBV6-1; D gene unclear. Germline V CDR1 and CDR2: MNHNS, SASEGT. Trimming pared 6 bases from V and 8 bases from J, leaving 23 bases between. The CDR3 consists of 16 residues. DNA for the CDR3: TGTGCCAGCAGCTATTCCACCGGGTCCCTTGGAGATGAGCAGTTCTTC. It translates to CASSYSTGSLGDEQFF.

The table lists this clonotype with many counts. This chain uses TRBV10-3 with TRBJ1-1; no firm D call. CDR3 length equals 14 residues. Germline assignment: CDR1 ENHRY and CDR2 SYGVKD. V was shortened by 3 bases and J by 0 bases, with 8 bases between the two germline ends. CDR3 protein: CAISERIMNTEAFF. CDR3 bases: TGTGCCATCAGTGAACGGATCATGAACACTGAAGCTTTCTTT.

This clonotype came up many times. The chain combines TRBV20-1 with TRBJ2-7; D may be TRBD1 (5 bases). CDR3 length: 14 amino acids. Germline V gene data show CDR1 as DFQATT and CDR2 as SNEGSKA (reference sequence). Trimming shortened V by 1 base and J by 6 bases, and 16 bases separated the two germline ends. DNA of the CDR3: TGCAGTGCTAGAGGCGGACACTTACGACCCGAGCAGTACTTC. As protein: CSARGGHLRPEQYF.

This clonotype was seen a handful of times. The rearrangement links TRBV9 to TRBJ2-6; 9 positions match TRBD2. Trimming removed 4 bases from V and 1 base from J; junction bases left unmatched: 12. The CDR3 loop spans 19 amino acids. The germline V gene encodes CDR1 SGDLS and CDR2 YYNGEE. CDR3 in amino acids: CASSTPRSSGSSGANVLTF. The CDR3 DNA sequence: TGTGCCAGCAGCACCCCTAGGAGTAGCGGGAGTTCTGGGGCCAACGTCCTGACTTTC.

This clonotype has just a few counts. The chain's CDR3 is CASSYRASGANVLTF. The CDR3, as DNA: TGTGCCAGCAGCTACAGGGCCTCAGGGGCCAACGTCCTGACTTTC. The chain uses TRBV7-2 and TRBJ2-6; D is possibly TRBD1 (6 bases). With 4 bases removed from V and 4 bases from J, the gap between germline ends came to 11 bases. The V gene's germline CDR1 is SGHTA and CDR2 FQGNSA. The CDR3 contains 15 residues.

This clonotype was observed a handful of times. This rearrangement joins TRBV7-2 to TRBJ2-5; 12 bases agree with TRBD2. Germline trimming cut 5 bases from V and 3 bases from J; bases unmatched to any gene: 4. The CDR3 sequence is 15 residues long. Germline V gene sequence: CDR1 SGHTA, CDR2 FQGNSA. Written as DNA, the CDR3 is TGTGCCAGCAGCCCGACTAGCGGGAGAGAAGAGACCCAGTACTTC. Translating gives CASSPTSGREETQYF.

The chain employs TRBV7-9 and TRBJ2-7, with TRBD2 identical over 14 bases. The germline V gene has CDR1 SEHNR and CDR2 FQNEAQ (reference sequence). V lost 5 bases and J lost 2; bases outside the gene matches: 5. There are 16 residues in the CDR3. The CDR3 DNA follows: TGTGCCAGCAGCATCTGGACTAGCGGGAGGACCTACGAGCAGTACTTC. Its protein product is CASSIWTSGRTYEQYF.

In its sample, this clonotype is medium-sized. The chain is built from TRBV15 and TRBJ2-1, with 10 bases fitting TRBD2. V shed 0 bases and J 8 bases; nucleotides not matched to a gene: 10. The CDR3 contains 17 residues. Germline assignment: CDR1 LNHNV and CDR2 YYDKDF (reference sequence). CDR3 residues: CATSRDRVAGGSHEQFF. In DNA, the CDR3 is TGTGCCACCAGCAGAGATCGGGTAGCGGGAGGTAGCCATGAGCAGTTCTTC.

This CDR3 reads CASSVEDSTDTQYF. In nucleotides, the CDR3 is TGTGCCAGCAGCGTAGAGGACAGCACAGATACGCAGTATTTT. This sequence joins TRBV9 and TRBJ2-3; no reliable D call. The V gene's germline CDR1 is SGDLS and CDR2 YYNGEE. Trimming left V 0 bases short and J 0 bases short, with 5 bases between. The CDR3 is 14 amino acids.

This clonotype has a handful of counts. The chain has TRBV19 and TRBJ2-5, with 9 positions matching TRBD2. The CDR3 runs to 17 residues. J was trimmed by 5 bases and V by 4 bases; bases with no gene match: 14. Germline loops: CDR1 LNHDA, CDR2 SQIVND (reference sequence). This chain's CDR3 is CASSTRGSGSTSETQYF. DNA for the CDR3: TGTGCCAGTAGTACAAGAGGTAGCGGGAGTACTTCCGAGACCCAGTACTTC.

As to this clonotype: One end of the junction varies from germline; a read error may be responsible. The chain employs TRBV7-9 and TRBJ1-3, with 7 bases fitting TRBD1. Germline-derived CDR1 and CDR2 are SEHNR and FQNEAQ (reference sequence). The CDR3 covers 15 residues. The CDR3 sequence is CASSRRGAAGYTIYF. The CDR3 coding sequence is TGTGCCAGCAGCCGCAGGGGGGCAGCTGGATACACCATATATTTT.

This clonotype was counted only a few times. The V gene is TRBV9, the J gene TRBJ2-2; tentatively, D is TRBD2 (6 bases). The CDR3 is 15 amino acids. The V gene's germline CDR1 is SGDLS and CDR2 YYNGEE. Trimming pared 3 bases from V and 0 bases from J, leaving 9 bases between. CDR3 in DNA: TGTGCCAGCAGCGGATTAGCGGCGAACACCGGGGAGCTGTTTTTT. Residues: CASSGLAANTGELFF.

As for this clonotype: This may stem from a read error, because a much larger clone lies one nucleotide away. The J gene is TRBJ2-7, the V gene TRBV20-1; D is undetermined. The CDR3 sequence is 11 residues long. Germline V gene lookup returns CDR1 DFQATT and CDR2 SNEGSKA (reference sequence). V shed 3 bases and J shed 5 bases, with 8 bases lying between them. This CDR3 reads CSARGWDEQYF. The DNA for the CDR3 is TGCAGTGCTAGGGGGTGGGACGAGCAGTACTTC.

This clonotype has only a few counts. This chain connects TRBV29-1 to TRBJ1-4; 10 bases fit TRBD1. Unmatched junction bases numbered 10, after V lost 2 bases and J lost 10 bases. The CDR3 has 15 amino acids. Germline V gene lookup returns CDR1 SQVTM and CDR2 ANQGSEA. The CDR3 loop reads CSVEMGGDRGGKLFF. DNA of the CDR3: TGCAGCGTTGAAATGGGGGGGGACAGGGGTGGAAAACTGTTTTTT.

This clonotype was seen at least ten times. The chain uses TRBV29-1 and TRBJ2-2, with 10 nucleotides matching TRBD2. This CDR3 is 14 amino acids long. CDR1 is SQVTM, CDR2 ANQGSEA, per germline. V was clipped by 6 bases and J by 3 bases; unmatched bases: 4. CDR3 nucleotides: TGCAGCGTCCTAGCGGGAGTAGACACCGGGGAGCTGTTTTTT. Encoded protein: CSVLAGVDTGELFF.